The TCR beta chain under discussion was sequenced for a study of T cell responses to AZD1222 COVID-19 vaccine. Study-level findings and limits: Seropositive status at baseline applied to only six AZD1222 recipients.

To note about this clone: No antigen is known for it.

Measured with immunoSEQ multiplex PCR; TCRdb has only the in-frame clones, and not every one. Among 160,000 or so clones listed, 90% were seen once. The CDR3 runs 19 residues. Germline V gene lookup returns CDR1 LGHNA and CDR2 YNFKEQ. The ends lost 0 bases at V and 0 bases at J; junction bases unmatched: 9. The receptor's source is an adult who received the AZD1222 COVID-19 vaccine. This sequence joins TRBV4-2 and TRBJ2-3; 10 positions match TRBD2. Specimen: peripheral blood, collected 28 days after the second AZD1222 dose. CDR3 sequence reads: CASSQDTLAGALSTDTQYF. Here the CDR3 DNA reads TGTGCCAGCAGCCAAGATACCCTAGCGGGGGCCCTCAGCACAGATACGCAGTATTTT.